This is a list of T cell receptor beta chains from one sample in a study of OX40 agonist ivuxolimab in advanced cancers. Sequencing was performed with immunoSEQ multiplex PCR; in TCRdb, only in-frame clones are kept and a portion is missing. The data contain under 80,000 clones, over 80% of them singletons. Source: CD4+ or CD8+ T cells sorted from blood, taken in a trial of the OX40 agonist ivuxolimab. The receptors stem from an adult with an advanced solid tumor such as melanoma, head and neck, liver or kidney cancer. CDR3s include the opening cysteine and the closing phenylalanine or tryptophan. The D gene is left open where the match is weak. Size tells how often a clone was seen (once, few, many) or the class of an expanded clone, and some rows leave it out.

TRBJ1-2 - TRBV19 - TGTGCCAGTAGTATGGCCCAGGGTCTCTATGGCTACACCTTC CASSMAQGLYGYTF
TRBJ1-4 - TRBV9 - TGTGCCAGCAGCGTAGGGGGCGCAGGTGAAAAACTGTTTTTT CASSVGGAGEKLFF
TRBJ2-3 - TRBV10-2 - TGCGCCAGCAGAGGTACAGGGACTAGCACAGATACGCAGTATTTT CASRGTGTSTDTQYF
TRBJ1-6 - TRBV9 - TGTGCCAGCTCGGGGGGGCAGGTCCTTACCTCACCCCTCCACTTT CASSGGQVLTSPLHF
TRBJ1-2 - TRBV7-9 - TGTGCCAGCAGCCTCCGGGTCTCTTATGATGGCTACACCTTC CASSLRVSYDGYTF
TRBJ2-3 once TRBV5-1 - TGCGCCAGCAGCGCGGGACAGCTCACAGATACGCAGTATTTT CASSAGQLTDTQYF
TRBJ2-3 - TRBV5-4 TRBD2 TGTGCCAGCAGCGCCGATCTAGCGGTGAGCACAGATACGCAGTATTTT CASSADLAVSTDTQYF
TRBJ2-1 once TRBV4-3 TRBD2 TGCGCCAGCAGCCCGGGACTAGCGGTCAATGAGCAGTTCTTC CASSPGLAVNEQFF
TRBJ2-7 - TRBV18 TRBD1 TGTGCCAGCTCACCGAAAGGGACAGGGGGGACCTACGAGCAGTACTTC CASSPKGTGGTYEQYF
TRBJ1-1 - TRBV15 - TGTGCCACCAGCAGAGCGCCGGAATGGTCTGGGGCTTTCTTT CATSRAPEWSGAFF
TRBJ1-1 - TRBV7-3 TRBD1 TGTGCCAGCAGCGAGGACAGGGGGCGCGGTGAAGCTTTCTTT CASSEDRGRGEAFF
TRBJ2-3 once TRBV5-1 TRBD2 TGCGCCAGCAGTCAAGCCCCTAGCGGGGGCCTTTTCGGGCAGTATTTT CASSQAPSGGLFGQYF
TRBJ1-1 few TRBV11-2 - TGTGCCAGCAGCGAGGGACAAACCGGAATGAACACTGAAGCTTTCTTT CASSEGQTGMNTEAFF
TRBJ2-1 - TRBV7-8 TRBD2 TGTGCCAGCAGCTTAGGCCAGGGGACTAGCGGAAAAGCCTACAATGAGCAGTTCTTC CASSLGQGTSGKAYNEQFF
TRBJ2-1 - TRBV6-5 TRBD2 TGTGCCAGCAGTTACGCTCCGGGAGGCTACAATGAGCAGTTCTTC CASSYAPGGYNEQFF
TRBJ1-4 - TRBV5-1 - TGCGCCAGCAGCTTGGCCAGCGGGGGATTTAATGAAAAACTGTTTTTT CASSLASGGFNEKLFF
TRBJ2-5 - TRBV27 - TGTGCCAGCAGTTTAGGAGGGAAAGAGACCCAGTACTTC CASSLGGKETQYF
TRBJ2-7 once TRBV18 TRBD2 TGTGCCAGCTCACCAGAGACTAGCGGCTCCTACGAGCAGTACTTC CASSPETSGSYEQYF
TRBJ1-1 - TRBV5-1 TRBD1 TGCGCCAGCAGCTTGGAGGGGGCGGGCACTGAAGCTTTCTTT CASSLEGAGTEAFF
TRBJ1-5 - TRBV7-8 - TGTGCCAGCAGCTTATACCAGACAGAACACAATCAGCCCCAGCATTTT CASSLYQTEHNQPQHF
TRBJ2-7 - TRBV5-1 TRBD1 TGCGCCAGCAGCTTGGGGGGGACAGTCTACGAGCAGTACTTC CASSLGGTVYEQYF
TRBJ1-1 few TRBV20-1 - TGCAGTGCTAGCCGAGGGACTGAAGCTTTCTTT CSASRGTEAFF
TRBJ1-5 - TRBV7-6 TRBD1 TGTGCCAGCAGCCCAGGGGGAGGCAATCAGCCCCAGCATTTT CASSPGGGNQPQHF
TRBJ2-5 - TRBV7-2 - TGTGCCAGCAGCTTAGTGAGGGGGCAAGAGACCCAGTACTTC CASSLVRGQETQYF
TRBJ1-4 - TRBV28 TRBD1 TGTGCCAGCAGTGGGACAGCGGCAACTAATGAAAAACTGTTTTTT CASSGTAATNEKLFF
TRBJ2-3 - TRBV25-1 TRBD2 TGTGCCAGCAGTGAATCCGGACTAGCGGGATCTTCAGATACGCAGTATTTT CASSESGLAGSSDTQYF
TRBJ2-5 - TRBV11-3 TRBD2 TGTGCCAGCAGTCCTAGCGGGGCCCAAGAGACCCAGTACTTC CASSPSGAQETQYF
TRBJ1-2 once TRBV7-2 - TGTGCCAGCAGCTTTAATAGGGGGACCACCACCGGCTACACCTTC CASSFNRGTTTGYTF
TRBJ2-6 once TRBV27 - TGTGCCAGCAGTTTTTGGGGCTCTGGGGCCAACGTCCTGACTTTC CASSFWGSGANVLTF
TRBJ2-7 - TRBV11-2 TRBD2 TGTGCCAGCAGCTTAAGGCTAGCGGGTATCAGGGACGAGCAGTACTTC CASSLRLAGIRDEQYF
TRBJ2-7 - TRBV6-1 - TGTGCCAGCAGGGGGACCCTGAGCTCCTACGAGCAGTACTTC CASRGTLSSYEQYF
TRBJ2-1 - TRBV6-5 - TGTGCCAGCAGTTACGTACTAGCTATCTACAATGAGCAGTTCTTC CASSYVLAIYNEQFF
TRBJ2-1 - TRBV5-3 - TGTGCCAGAAGCGAGGGCCTCATCCAATACAATGAGCAGTTCTTC CARSEGLIQYNEQFF
TRBJ2-5 - TRBV5-4 - TGTGCCAGCAGCCAAATATCAGGGTTCGGAGAGACCCAGTACTTC CASSQISGFGETQYF
TRBJ1-6 - TRBV7-3 - TGTGCCAGCAGCTTAAGGTCGGCGGGGAATAATTCACCCCTCCACTTT CASSLRSAGNNSPLHF
TRBJ1-5 - TRBV6-5 - TGTGCCAGCAGTAAACAGGGCTCTAGCAATCAGCCCCAGCATTTT CASSKQGSSNQPQHF
TRBJ2-2 - TRBV11-2 - TGTGCCAGCAGCTTAGATGAAGTCTTAGGCGCGGGGGAGCTGTTTTTT CASSLDEVLGAGELFF
TRBJ1-5 - TRBV7-2 - TGTGCCAGCAGCTTTTTGGTCAAGGGCAATCAGCCCCAGCATTTT CASSFLVKGNQPQHF
TRBJ1-5 - TRBV6-6 - TGTGCCAGCAGAGTCCTACAGGGCACCCCGGGGCATTTT CASRVLQGTPGHF
TRBJ1-6 - TRBV5-1 TRBD1 TGCGCCAGCAGCCAAGGTGCCACAGGGGTGGGTTCACCCCTCCACTTT CASSQGATGVGSPLHF
TRBJ1-1 - TRBV6-5 - TGTGCCAGCAGTTATCCTGGACGGGATGAAGCTTTCTTT CASSYPGRDEAFF
TRBJ2-7 - TRBV7-2 TRBD2 TGTGCCAGCAGCCGATCGGGACTAGAGAATTACGAGCAGTACTTC CASSRSGLENYEQYF
TRBJ1-2 - TRBV28 - TGTGCCAGCAGTTTATCCGGACAGATCTATGGCTACACCTTC CASSLSGQIYGYTF
TRBJ1-5 - TRBV6-1 - TGTGCCAGCAGTGAGGGGGGTTACCAGCATTTT CASSEGGYQHF
TRBJ1-6 - TRBV6-5 - TGTGCCAGCAGTTACTCCAGGGAGTCACCCCTCCACTTT CASSYSRESPLHF
TRBJ1-1 - TRBV30 - TGTGCCTGGAAGGTGAAGGGTAACACTGAAGCTTTCTTT CAWKVKGNTEAFF
TRBJ2-5 - TRBV28 - TGTGCCAGCAGTTTTTTGAGGGGGGGGGCTCAGACCCAGTACTTC CASSFLRGGAQTQYF
TRBJ2-7 - TRBV21-1 - TGTGCCAGCAGCACAGGGACAGGGGTAACACCCTACGAGCAGTACTTC CASSTGTGVTPYEQYF
TRBJ1-5 once TRBV19 TRBD1 TGTGCCAGTAGTATAGATGGGGGACAGGGCAATCAGCCCCAGCATTTT CASSIDGGQGNQPQHF
TRBJ2-7 - TRBV11-3 - TGTGCCAGCAGCCTGGGACCGAGCTACGAGCAGTACTTC CASSLGPSYEQYF
TRBJ2-7 once TRBV7-2 - TGTGCCAGCAGCCCAGGGGGGGAGGGTTCCTACGAGCAGTACTTC CASSPGGEGSYEQYF
TRBJ1-2 - TRBV5-6 - TGTGCCAGCAGACTACGTCTGACAGGACACTATGGCTACACCTTC CASRLRLTGHYGYTF